This T cell receptor beta chain was recovered during a study of control samples from healthy donors and cancer patients. The junction had 9 bases not matched to a gene; V was cut back by 4 bases and J by 5 bases. Germline V gene data show CDR1 as KGHDR and CDR2 as SFDVKD. This CDR3 contains 17 residues. Clones were read by immunoSEQ multiplex PCR, and TCRdb kept only the in-frame ones, dropping some. The sample holds approximately 230,000 clones, roughly 87% seen once. The chain joins TRBV24-1 to TRBJ2-5; 13 bases are shared with TRBD2. The sequence came from a woman aged 55-69 years with lung cancer. Sample: PBMCs. The CDR3 region is CATSDLGGLAGQETQYF. CDR3 sequence (DNA): TGTGCCACCAGTGACCTTGGGGGACTAGCGGGACAGGAGACCCAGTACTTC.